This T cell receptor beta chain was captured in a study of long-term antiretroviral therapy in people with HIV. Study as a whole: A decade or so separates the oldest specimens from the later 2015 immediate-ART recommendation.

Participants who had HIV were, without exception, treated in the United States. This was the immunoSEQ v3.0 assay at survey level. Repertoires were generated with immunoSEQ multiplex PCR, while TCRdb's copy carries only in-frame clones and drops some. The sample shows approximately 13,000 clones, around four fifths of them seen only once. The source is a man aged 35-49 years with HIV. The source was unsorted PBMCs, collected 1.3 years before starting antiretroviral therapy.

CDR3 sequence (DNA): TGTGCCAGCAGTGGGGGGAGTGGTTTGTACACTGAAGCTTTCTTT. Residues: CASSGGSGLYTEAFF. The chain couples TRBV6-1 to TRBJ1-1; weak D call: TRBD1 (5 bases). The CDR3 consists of 15 residues. The V end lost 4 bases, the J end lost 3 bases, and 15 bases lay between the germline ends. Germline V gene lookup returns CDR1 MNHNS and CDR2 SASEGT.